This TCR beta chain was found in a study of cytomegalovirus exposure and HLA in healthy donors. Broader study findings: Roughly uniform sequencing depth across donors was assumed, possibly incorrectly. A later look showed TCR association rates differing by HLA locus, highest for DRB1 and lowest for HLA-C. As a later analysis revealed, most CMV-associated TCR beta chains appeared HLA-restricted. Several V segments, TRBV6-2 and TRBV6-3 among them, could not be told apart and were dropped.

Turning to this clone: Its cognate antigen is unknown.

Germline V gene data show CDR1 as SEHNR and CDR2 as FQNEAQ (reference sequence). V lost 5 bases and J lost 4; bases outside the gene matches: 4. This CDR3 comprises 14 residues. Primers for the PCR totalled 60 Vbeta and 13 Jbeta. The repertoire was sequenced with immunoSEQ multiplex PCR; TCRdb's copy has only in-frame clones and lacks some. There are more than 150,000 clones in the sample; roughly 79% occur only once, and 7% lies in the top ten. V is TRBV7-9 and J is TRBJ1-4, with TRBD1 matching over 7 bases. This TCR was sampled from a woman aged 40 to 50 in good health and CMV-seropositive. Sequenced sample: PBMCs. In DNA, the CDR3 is TGTGCCAGCAGCGAGGGACAGTATAATGAAAAACTGTTTTTT. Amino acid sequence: CASSEGQYNEKLFF. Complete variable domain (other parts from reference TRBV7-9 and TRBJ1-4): DTGVSQNPRHKITKRGQNVTFRCDPISEHNRLYWYRQTLGQGPEFLTYFQNEAQLEKSRLLSDRFSAERPKGSFSTLEIQRTEQGDSAMYLCASSEGQYNEKLFFGSGTQLSVL.